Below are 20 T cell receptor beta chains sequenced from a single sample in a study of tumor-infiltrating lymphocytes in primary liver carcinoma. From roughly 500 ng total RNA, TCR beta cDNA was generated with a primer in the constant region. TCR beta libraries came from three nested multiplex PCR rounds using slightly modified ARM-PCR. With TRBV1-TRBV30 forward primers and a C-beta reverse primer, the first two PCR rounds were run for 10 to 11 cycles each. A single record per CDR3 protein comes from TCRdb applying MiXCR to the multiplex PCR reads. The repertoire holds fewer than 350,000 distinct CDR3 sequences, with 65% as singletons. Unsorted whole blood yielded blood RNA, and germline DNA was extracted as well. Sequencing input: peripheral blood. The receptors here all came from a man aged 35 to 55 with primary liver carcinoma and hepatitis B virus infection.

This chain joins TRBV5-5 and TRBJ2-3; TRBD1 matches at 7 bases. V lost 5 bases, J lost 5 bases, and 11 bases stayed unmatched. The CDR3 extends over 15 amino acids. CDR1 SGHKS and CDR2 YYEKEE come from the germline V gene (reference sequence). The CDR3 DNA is TGTGCCAGCAGGAAACCAGGGGGTGCAGGAGATACGCAGTATTTT. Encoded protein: CASRKPGGAGDTQYF.

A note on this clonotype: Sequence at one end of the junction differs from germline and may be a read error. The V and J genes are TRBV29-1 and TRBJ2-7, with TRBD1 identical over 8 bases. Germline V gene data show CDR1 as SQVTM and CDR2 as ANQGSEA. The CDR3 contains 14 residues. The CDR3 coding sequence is TGCAGCCTTAGACAGGGGCCCAACTCCTACGAGCAGTGCTTC. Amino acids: CSLRQGPNSYEQCF.

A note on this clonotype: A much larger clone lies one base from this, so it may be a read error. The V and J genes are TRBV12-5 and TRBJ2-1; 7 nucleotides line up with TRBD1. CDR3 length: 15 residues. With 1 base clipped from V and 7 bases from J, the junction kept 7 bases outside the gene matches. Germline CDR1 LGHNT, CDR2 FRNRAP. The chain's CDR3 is CASGLALGGRNEQFF. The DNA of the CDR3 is TGTGCTAGTGGTTTGGCGTTAGGGGGCAGGAATGAGCAGTTCTTC.

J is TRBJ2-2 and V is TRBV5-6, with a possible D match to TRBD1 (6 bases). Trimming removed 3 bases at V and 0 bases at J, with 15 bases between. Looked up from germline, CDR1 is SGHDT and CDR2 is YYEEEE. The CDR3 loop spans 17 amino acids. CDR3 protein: CASSYGYRQANTGELFF. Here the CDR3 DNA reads TGTGCCAGCAGCTACGGATACCGACAGGCGAACACCGGGGAGCTGTTTTTT.

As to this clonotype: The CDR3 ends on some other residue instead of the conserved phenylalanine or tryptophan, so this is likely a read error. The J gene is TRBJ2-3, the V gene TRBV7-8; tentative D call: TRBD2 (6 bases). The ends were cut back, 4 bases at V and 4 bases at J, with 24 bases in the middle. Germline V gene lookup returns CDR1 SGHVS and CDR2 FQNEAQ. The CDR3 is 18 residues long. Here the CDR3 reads CASSYVGWREGAADTQYS. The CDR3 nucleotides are TGTGCCAGCAGCTATGTCGGTTGGCGGGAAGGCGCGGCAGATACGCAGTATTCT.

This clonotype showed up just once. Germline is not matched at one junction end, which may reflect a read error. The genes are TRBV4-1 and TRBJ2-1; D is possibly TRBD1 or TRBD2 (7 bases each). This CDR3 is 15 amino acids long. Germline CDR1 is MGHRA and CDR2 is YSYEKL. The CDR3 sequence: CASSPGGEPFNEHFF. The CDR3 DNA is TGCGCCAGCAGCCCAGGGGGGGAGCCGTTTAATGAGCACTTCTTC.

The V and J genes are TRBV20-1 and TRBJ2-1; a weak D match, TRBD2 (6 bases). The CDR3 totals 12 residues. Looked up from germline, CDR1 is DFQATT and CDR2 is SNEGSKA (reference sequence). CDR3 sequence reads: CGFGGIRNEQFF. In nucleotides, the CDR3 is TGCGGGTTCGGCGGGATCCGAAATGAGCAGTTCTTC.

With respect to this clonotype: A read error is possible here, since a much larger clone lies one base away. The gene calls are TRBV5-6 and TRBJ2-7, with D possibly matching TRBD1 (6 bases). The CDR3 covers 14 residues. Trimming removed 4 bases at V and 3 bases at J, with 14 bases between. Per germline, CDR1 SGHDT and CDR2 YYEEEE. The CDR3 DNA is TGTGCCAGCAGCGCGCCCAGGACAGACTACGAGCAGTACTTC. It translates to CASSAPRTDYEQYF. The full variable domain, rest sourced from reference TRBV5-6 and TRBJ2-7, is DAGVTQSPTHLIKTRGQQVTLRCSPKSGHDTVSWYQQALGQGPQFIFQYYEEEERQRGNFPDRFSGHQFPNYSSELNVNALLLGDSALYLCASSAPRTDYEQYFGPGTRLTVT.

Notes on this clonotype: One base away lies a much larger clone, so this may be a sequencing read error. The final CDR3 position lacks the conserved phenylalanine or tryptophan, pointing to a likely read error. The CDR3 nucleotides are TGTGCCAGCAGTTACTCAGGTACCTACGAGCAGTACTTA. This sequence encodes CASSYSGTYEQYL. V and J are TRBV6-6 and TRBJ2-7; D call uncertain. The V and J ends lost 0 bases and 2 bases respectively, with 5 bases between them. The CDR3 is 13 amino acids. In germline, CDR1 is MNHNY, CDR2 SVGAGI (reference sequence).

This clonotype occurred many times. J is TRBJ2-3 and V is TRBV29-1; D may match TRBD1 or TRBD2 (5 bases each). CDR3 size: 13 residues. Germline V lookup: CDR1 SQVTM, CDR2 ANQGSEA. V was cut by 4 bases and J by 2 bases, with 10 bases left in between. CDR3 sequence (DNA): TGCAGCGTTGTAGGGGAGAACACAGATACGCAGTATTTT. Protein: CSVVGENTDTQYF.

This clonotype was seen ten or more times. As DNA, the CDR3 is TGTGCCAGCAGACAGGGGAACACCGGGGAGCTGTTTTTT. Encoded protein: CASRQGNTGELFF. The J gene is TRBJ2-2, the V gene TRBV6-5, with TRBD1 as a possible D gene (6 bases). Germline CDR1 reads MNHEY; CDR2 reads SVGAGI. There are 13 residues in the CDR3. The V gene lost 6 bases and the J gene lost 1 base, with 6 bases spanning the gap.

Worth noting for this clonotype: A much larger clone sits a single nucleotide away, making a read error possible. CDR3 protein: CASSQAKGEQCF. The DNA for the CDR3 is TGCGCCAGCAGCCAAGCAAAGGGGGAGCAGTGCTTC. The chain carries TRBV4-1 and TRBJ2-7, with D possibly matching TRBD1 (6 bases). The CDR3 spans 12 residues. Germline CDR1 is MGHRA and CDR2 is YSYEKL.

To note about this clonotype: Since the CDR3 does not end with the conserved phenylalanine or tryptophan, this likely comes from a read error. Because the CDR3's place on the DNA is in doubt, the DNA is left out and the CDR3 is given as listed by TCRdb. The CDR3 protein is CASSQDTNNVPFL. This chain connects TRBV4-2 to TRBJ2-1. Germline values: CDR1 LGHNA, CDR2 YNFKEQ. The CDR3 totals 13 residues, both ends included.

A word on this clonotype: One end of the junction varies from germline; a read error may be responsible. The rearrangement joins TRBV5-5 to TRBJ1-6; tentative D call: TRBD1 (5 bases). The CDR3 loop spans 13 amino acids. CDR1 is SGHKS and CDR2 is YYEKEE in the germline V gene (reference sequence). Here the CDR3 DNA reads TGTGCCAACAGCTTGACAGATGGTTCACCCCTCCACTTT. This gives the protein CANSLTDGSPLHF.

CDR3 amino acids: CASSPSSGREKNEQFF. The CDR3 region has the DNA TGTGCCAGCAGCCCCAGTAGCGGCCGCGAGAAAAATGAGCAGTTCTTC. V and J are TRBV7-9 and TRBJ2-1, with a possible D match to TRBD2 (6 bases). Trimming removed 5 bases at V and 7 bases at J, with 21 bases between. From germline, CDR1 is SEHNR and CDR2 FQNEAQ (reference sequence). The CDR3 consists of 16 residues.

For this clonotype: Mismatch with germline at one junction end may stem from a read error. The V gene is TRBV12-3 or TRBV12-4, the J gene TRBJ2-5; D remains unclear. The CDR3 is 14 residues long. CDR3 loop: CVSSAERSVETQYF. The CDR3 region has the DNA TGTGTCAGCAGCGCGGAACGTTCGGTGGAGACCCAGTACTTC.

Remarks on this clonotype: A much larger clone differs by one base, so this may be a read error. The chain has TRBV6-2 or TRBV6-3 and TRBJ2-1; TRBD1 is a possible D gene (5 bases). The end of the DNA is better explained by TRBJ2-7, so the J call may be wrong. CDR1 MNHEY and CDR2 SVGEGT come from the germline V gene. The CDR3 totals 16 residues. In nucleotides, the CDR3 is TGTGCCAGCAGGAACTCCAGGGTTAGTACGTACAATGAGCAGTACTTC. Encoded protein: CASRNSRVSTYNEQYF.

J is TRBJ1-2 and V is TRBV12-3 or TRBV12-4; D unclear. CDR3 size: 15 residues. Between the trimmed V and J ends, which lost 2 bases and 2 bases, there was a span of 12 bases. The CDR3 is CASSLPVGRNYGYTF. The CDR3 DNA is TGTGCCAGCAGTTTACCTGTAGGACGCAACTATGGCTACACCTTC.

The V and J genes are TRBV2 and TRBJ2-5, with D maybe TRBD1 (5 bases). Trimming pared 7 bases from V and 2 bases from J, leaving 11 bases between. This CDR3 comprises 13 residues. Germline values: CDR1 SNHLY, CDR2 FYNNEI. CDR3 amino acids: CASNKDNQETQYF. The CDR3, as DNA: TGTGCCAGCAATAAGGACAATCAAGAGACCCAGTACTTC. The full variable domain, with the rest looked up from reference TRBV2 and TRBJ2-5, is EPEVTQTPSHQVTQMGQEVILRCVPISNHLYFYWYRQILGQKVEFLVSFYNNEISEKSEIFDDQFSVERPDGSNFTLKIRSTKLEDSAMYFCASNKDNQETQYFGPGTRLLVL.

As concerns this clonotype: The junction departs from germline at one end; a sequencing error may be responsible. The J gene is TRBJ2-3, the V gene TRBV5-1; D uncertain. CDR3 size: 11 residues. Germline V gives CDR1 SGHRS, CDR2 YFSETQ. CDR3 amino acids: CASMYSDAQYF. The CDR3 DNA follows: TGCGCCAGCATGTATTCAGATGCGCAGTATTTT. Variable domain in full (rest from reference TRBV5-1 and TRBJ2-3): KAGVTQTPRYLIKTRGQQVTLSCSPISGHRSVSWYQQTPGQGLQFLFEYFSETQRNKGNFPGRFSGRQFSNSRSEMNVSTLELGDSALYLCASMYSDAQYFGPGTRLTVL.